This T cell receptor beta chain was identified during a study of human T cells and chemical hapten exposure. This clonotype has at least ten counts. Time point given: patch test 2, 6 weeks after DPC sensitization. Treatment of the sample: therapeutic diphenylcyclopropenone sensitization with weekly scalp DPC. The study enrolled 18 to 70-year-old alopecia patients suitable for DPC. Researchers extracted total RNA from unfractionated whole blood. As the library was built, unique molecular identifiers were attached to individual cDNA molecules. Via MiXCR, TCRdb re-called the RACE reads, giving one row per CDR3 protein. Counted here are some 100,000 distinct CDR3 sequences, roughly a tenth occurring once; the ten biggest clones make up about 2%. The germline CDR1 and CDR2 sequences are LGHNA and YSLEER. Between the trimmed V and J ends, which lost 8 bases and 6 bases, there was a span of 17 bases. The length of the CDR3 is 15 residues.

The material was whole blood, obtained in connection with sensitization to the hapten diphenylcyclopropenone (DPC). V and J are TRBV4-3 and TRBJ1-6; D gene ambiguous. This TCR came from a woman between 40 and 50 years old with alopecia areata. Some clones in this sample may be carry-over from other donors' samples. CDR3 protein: CASSGSGLLNSPLHF. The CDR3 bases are TGCGCCAGCTCTGGAAGTGGACTTCTTAATTCACCCCTCCACTTT.